The clone carrying this TCR beta chain was seen only once. Its antigen is not identified. The sample comes from a study of T cell responses to AZD1222 COVID-19 vaccine. Findings and caveats of the study: Increased Spike-specific TCR breadth and depth were observed after two AZD1222 doses. Across the whole spike, CD4 TCRs peaked at regions 160-218 and 743-854. Nearly half of spike-specific TCRs reportedly target variant regions that are unmutated in the B.1.351 and B.1.1.7 variants.

CDR3 length equals 15 residues. V shed 6 bases and J 5 bases; nucleotides not matched to a gene: 5. Germline CDR1 LGHDT, CDR2 YNNKEL (reference sequence). The method was immunoSEQ multiplex PCR; TCRdb's version includes in-frame clones alone and lacks a portion of them. The sample carries under 150,000 clones, 93% recorded once. The sample in question was peripheral blood, obtained on day 0 of AZD1222 vaccination. The chain is built from TRBV3-1 (or the pseudogene TRBV3-2) and TRBJ1-6, with 9 positions matching TRBD1. The clonotype originates from an adult in good health. CDR3 sequence (DNA): TGTGCCAGCAGTCGACAGGGGGATGATAATTCACCCCTCCACTTT. Protein product: CASSRQGDDNSPLHF.